This T cell receptor (beta chain) was sequenced in a study of blood T cell repertoires in COVID-19. Study-level background: Some COVID-19 samples were acute and others convalescent; all came from the United States, Italy and Spain. Sample material is recorded as cDNA or gDNA derived from T cells, B-cell-depleted T cells, or PBMCs.

Generated by immunoSEQ multiplex PCR, the TCRdb table keeps only in-frame clones and is missing some. The sample holds more than 200,000 clones; approximately 91% are singletons and the top ten take approximately 2.2%. The receptor was isolated from a middle-aged woman who had recovered from COVID-19. The sample comprised peripheral blood.

The CDR3 region is CASSPGRVYGYTF. Written as DNA, the CDR3 is TGTGCCAGCAGCCCCGGCAGGGTCTATGGCTACACCTTC. The V call is TRBV12-3 or TRBV12-4, the J call TRBJ1-2; a possible D gene is TRBD1 (5 bases). V was cut by 6 bases and J by 4 bases, with 12 bases left in between. CDR3 size: 13 residues.